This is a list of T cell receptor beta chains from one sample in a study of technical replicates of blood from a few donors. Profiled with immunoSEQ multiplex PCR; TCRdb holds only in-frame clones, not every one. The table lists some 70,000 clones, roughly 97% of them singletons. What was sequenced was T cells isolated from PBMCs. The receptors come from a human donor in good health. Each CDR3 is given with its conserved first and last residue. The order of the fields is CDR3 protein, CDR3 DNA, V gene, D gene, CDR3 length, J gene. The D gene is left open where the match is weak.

CDR3: CASSLDRGRGQPQHF; DNA: TGTGCCAGCAGCTTGGACAGGGGGCGAGGTCAGCCCCAGCATTTT; V: TRBV6-5; D: TRBD1; length: 15; J: TRBJ1-5
CDR3: CASSLGLPDTQYF; DNA: TGTGCCAGCAGCTTGGGGCTCCCAGATACGCAGTATTTT; V: TRBV5-4; D: -; length: 13; J: TRBJ2-3
CDR3: CASSITRGGSKTQYF; DNA: TGTGCCAGTAGTATCACCCGTGGGGGGAGTAAGACCCAGTACTTC; V: TRBV19; D: -; length: 15; J: TRBJ2-5
CDR3: CASSLMGGEAEQYF; DNA: TGTGCCAGCAGCTTAATGGGCGGGGAAGCCGAGCAGTACTTC; V: TRBV13; D: -; length: 14; J: TRBJ2-7
CDR3: CSVGTTTNEKLFF; DNA: TGCAGCGTTGGGACAACAACTAATGAAAAACTGTTTTTT; V: TRBV29-1; D: -; length: 13; J: TRBJ1-4
CDR3: CASSRGQGGEKLFF; DNA: TGTGCCAGCAGTCGAGGACAGGGCGGTGAAAAACTGTTTTTT; V: TRBV6-5; D: TRBD1; length: 14; J: TRBJ1-4
CDR3: CASSRGKETQYF; DNA: TGCGCCAGCAGTAGGGGTAAAGAGACCCAGTACTTC; V: TRBV5-1; D: -; length: 12; J: TRBJ2-5
CDR3: CAILPGQGGFEQYF; DNA: TGTGCCATTTTACCGGGACAGGGGGGATTCGAGCAGTACTTC; V: TRBV10-3; D: TRBD1; length: 14; J: TRBJ2-7
CDR3: CASSLGLGEGVYEQYF; DNA: TGTGCCAGCAGCTTGGGTTTGGGGGAGGGCGTCTACGAGCAGTACTTC; V: TRBV5-4; D: TRBD2; length: 16; J: TRBJ2-7
CDR3: CATSTSGSTGELFF; DNA: TGTGCCACCTCGACTAGCGGGAGCACCGGGGAGCTGTTTTTT; V: TRBV6-5; D: TRBD2; length: 14; J: TRBJ2-2
CDR3: CASSLAGPQRNYGYTF; DNA: TGTGCCAGCAGTTTAGCGGGCCCCCAGAGAAACTATGGCTACACCTTC; V: TRBV27; D: -; length: 16; J: TRBJ1-2
CDR3: CASSVTGTYNEQFF; DNA: TGTGCCAGCAGCGTGACAGGGACCTACAATGAGCAGTTCTTC; V: TRBV9; D: TRBD1; length: 14; J: TRBJ2-1
CDR3: CASSLPGLTYSNQPQHF; DNA: TGTGCCAGTAGTCTCCCGGGACTGACATATAGCAATCAGCCCCAGCATTTT; V: TRBV19; D: -; length: 17; J: TRBJ1-5
CDR3: CASHRDRGFLNQPQHF; DNA: TGTGCCAGTCACCGGGACAGGGGCTTTTTGAATCAGCCCCAGCATTTT; V: TRBV6-7; D: TRBD1; length: 16; J: TRBJ1-5
CDR3: CASSHWTSGRAVYEQYF; DNA: TGTGCCAGCAGTCATTGGACTAGCGGGAGGGCTGTCTACGAGCAGTACTTC; V: TRBV2; D: TRBD2; length: 17; J: TRBJ2-7
CDR3: CASSHSGQGRGYTF; DNA: TGTGCCAGCAGCCACTCGGGACAGGGAAGAGGCTACACCTTC; V: TRBV28; D: TRBD1; length: 14; J: TRBJ1-2
CDR3: CASSPRLFIYEQYF; DNA: TGTGCCAGCAGCCCCAGGTTGTTCATCTACGAGCAGTACTTC; V: TRBV7-6; D: -; length: 14; J: TRBJ2-7
CDR3: CASSYGQVSYEQYF; DNA: TGTGCCAGCAGCTACGGACAGGTCTCCTACGAGCAGTACTTC; V: TRBV5-4; D: TRBD1; length: 14; J: TRBJ2-7
CDR3: CASTGQQETQYF; DNA: TGTGCCAGCACCGGACAGCAAGAGACCCAGTACTTC; V: TRBV11-3; D: -; length: 12; J: TRBJ2-5